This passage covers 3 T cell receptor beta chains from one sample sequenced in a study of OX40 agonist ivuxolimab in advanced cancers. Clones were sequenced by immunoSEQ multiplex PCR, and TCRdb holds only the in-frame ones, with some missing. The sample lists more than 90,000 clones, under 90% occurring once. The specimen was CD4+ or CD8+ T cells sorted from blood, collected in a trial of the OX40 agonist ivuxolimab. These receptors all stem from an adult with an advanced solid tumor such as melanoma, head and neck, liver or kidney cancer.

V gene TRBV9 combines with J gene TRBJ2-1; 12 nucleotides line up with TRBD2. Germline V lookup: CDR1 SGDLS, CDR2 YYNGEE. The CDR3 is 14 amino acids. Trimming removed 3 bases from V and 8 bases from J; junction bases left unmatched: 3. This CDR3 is CASSATSGGDEQFF. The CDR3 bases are TGTGCCAGCAGCGCGACTAGCGGGGGCGATGAGCAGTTCTTC. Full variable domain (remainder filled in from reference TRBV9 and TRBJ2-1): DSGVTQTPKHLITATGQRVTLRCSPRSGDLSVYWYQQSLDQGLQFLIQYYNGEERAKGNILERFSAQQFPDLHSELNLSSLELGDSALYFCASSATSGGDEQFFGPGTRLTVL.

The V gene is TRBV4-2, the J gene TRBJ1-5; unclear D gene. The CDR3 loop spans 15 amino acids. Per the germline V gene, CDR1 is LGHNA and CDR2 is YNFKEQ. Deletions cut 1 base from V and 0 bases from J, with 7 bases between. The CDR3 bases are TGTGCCAGCAGCCAAGGGGGAGGTAGCAATCAGCCCCAGCATTTT. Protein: CASSQGGGSNQPQHF.

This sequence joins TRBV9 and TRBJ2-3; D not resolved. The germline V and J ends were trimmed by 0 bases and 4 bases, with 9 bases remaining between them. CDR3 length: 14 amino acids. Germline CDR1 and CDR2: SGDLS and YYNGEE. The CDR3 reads CASSVGGGADTQYF. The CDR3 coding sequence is TGTGCCAGCAGCGTAGGGGGTGGGGCAGATACGCAGTATTTT.